There are a few counts of the clone carrying this T cell receptor beta chain. The antigen is unknown. The data stem from a study of T-cell reconstitution after alpha-beta-depleted transplantation in children. Notes on the study in general: Approximately two months post-transplant, alpha-beta T cells reportedly originated from several hundred expanded graft clones. When one year had passed after transplant, most T-cell counts and diversity came from newly produced T cells. The high TCRbeta diversity at day 60 in some patients came from surviving recipient T cells and thymic progenitors.

With 8 bases clipped from V and 7 bases from J, the junction kept 20 bases outside the gene matches. The V gene's germline CDR1 is MNHNS and CDR2 SASEGT. There are 16 residues in the CDR3. For TCRbeta, the library was prepared with unique molecular identifiers. TCRdb re-analysed the PCR reads in MiXCR, keeping a single row per CDR3 protein. The sample records 500,000 to 650,000 distinct CDR3 sequences, roughly an eighth being singletons. This clonotype was obtained from a female patient aged 2 to 10 who had a stem cell transplant for aplastic anemia, so the T cells may come from the graft donor. The genes are TRBV6-1 and TRBJ2-7; TRBD1 matches 7 bases. This specimen consisted of PBMCs, mostly from graft donor cells, obtained 180 days after TCRalphabeta/CD19-depleted stem cell transplant. DNA of the CDR3: TGTGCCAGCGAGATTCTGGGGACAGCACCCTTCAGGGAGCAGTACTTC. Its translation: CASEILGTAPFREQYF.